This record covers a single T cell receptor (beta chain). These data are taken from a study of blood T cell repertoires in COVID-19. Looking at the study overall: PBMCs, B-cell-depleted T cells, or T cells provided the cDNA or gDNA that made up the material.

Membership in each cohort depended on participant-reported clinical history. Symptom resolution, clearance, or two negative PCRs marked donors in Cohort 3 as recovered. The V and J ends lost 1 base and 0 bases respectively, with 9 bases between them. The CDR3 covers 15 residues. In germline, CDR1 is KGHSH, CDR2 LQKENI. Generated by immunoSEQ multiplex PCR, the TCRdb table keeps only in-frame clones and is missing some. This sample has about 330,000 clones; 87% occur once, and the top ten carry 5.5% to 6%. The sequenced material came from PBMCs or T cells enriched from blood (not recorded which). The chain combines TRBV18 with TRBJ1-1, with D uncertain. The source is a woman in her twenties or thirties who had recovered from COVID-19. The CDR3 region has the DNA TGTGCCAGCTCACCACTTCCCGGGATGAACACTGAAGCTTTCTTT. Encoded protein: CASSPLPGMNTEAFF.